The 15 T cell receptor beta chains given below trace back to one sample, sequenced in a study of T-cell memory formation after mild COVID-19. From the 5' RACE reads, TCRdb called clonotypes with MiXCR, one entry per CDR3 protein. In the table there are hundreds of thousands of distinct CDR3 sequences, around 15% of which are singletons. The sample consisted of PBMCs or a T cell subset sorted from them (not recorded which). The origin of the receptors is an adult woman who had mild COVID-19 (a few samples of this study predate the infection). Cell type and time point are not known.

The sample holds a few counts of this clonotype. This chain's CDR3 is CSVLAGGKNIQYF. The CDR3 DNA is TGCAGCGTTCTAGCGGGAGGCAAAAACATTCAGTACTTC. The V and J genes are TRBV29-1 and TRBJ2-4; 11 bases agree with TRBD2. The CDR3 is made up of 13 amino acids. J gave up 3 bases and V 5 bases, and 0 bases lay outside the gene matches. CDR1 and CDR2 from the germline V gene are SQVTM and ANQGSEA.

This clonotype was picked up many times. The rearrangement joins TRBV7-2 to TRBJ2-2, with D possibly TRBD1 on 5 matching bases. The CDR3 runs 13 residues. V was clipped by 0 bases and J by 6 bases, with 5 bases between them. Germline-derived CDR1 and CDR2 are SGHTA and FQGNSA. CDR3 bases: TGTGCCAGCAGCTTAGCGGGGCCCGGGGAGCTGTTTTTT. As protein: CASSLAGPGELFF.

V usage is TRBV24-1 and J usage is TRBJ2-1, with D uncertain. Trimming stripped 0 bases from V and 2 bases from J, with 10 bases between. Germline CDR1 is KGHDR and CDR2 is SFDVKD. The CDR3 covers 16 residues. The DNA of the CDR3 is TGTGCCACCAGTGATTTGTCGACTCGAACCTACAATGAGCAGTTCTTC. Its translation is CATSDLSTRTYNEQFF.

The chain recombines TRBV14 with TRBJ2-1, with 11 nucleotides matching TRBD2. Germline CDR1 is SGHDN and CDR2 is FVKESK. The CDR3 is made up of 15 amino acids. The V and J ends lost 1 base and 5 bases, in that order; junction bases with no gene match: 1. The CDR3 nucleotides read TGTGCCAGCAGCCAAGGACTAGCGGGGCACAATGAGCAGTTCTTC. Translation: CASSQGLAGHNEQFF.

The chain is built from TRBV19 and TRBJ2-7; D is ambiguous. Germline CDR1 and CDR2: LNHDA and SQIVND (reference sequence). V lost 1 base and J 6 bases, leaving 4 bases between the germline ends. The CDR3 runs 11 residues. The DNA for the CDR3 is TGTGCCAGTAGTATAGGGGCCGAGCAGTACTTC. Translating gives CASSIGAEQYF.

The chain recombines TRBV9 with TRBJ2-4; 9 nucleotides align to TRBD1. Trimming at V came to 4 bases and at J to 1 base, leaving 6 bases not matched to a gene. This CDR3 spans 16 amino acids. Germline V gene data show CDR1 as SGDLS and CDR2 as YYNGEE. Here the CDR3 reads CASSPTGTGAKNIQYF. The CDR3 region has the DNA TGTGCCAGCAGCCCTACCGGGACAGGGGCCAAAAACATTCAGTACTTC.

CDR3 nucleotide sequence: TGCAGCGTTGTGGGGGGGGCCCCTAACACAGATACGCAGTATTTT. It yields the protein CSVVGGAPNTDTQYF. This chain links TRBV29-1 with TRBJ2-3, with a weak D call TRBD2 (7 bases). There are 15 residues in the CDR3. Trimming shortened V by 4 bases and J by 2 bases, and 16 bases separated the two germline ends. Germline CDR1 reads SQVTM; CDR2 reads ANQGSEA.

The table lists this clonotype with a count of one. V and J are TRBV7-9 and TRBJ1-1; D remains ambiguous. The CDR3 consists of 11 residues. Trimming cost V 4 bases and J 10 bases, with 10 bases left between them. Germline loops: CDR1 SEHNR, CDR2 FQNEAQ (reference sequence). CDR3 coding DNA: TGTGCCAGCAGCTCAAGACCCGGAGCTTTCTTT. Translation: CASSSRPGAFF. Full variable domain (missing parts from reference TRBV7-9 and TRBJ1-1): DTGVSQNPRHKITKRGQNVTFRCDPISEHNRLYWYRQTLGQGPEFLTYFQNEAQLEKSRLLSDRFSAERPKGSFSTLEIQRTEQGDSAMYLCASSSRPGAFFGQGTRLTVV.

The rearrangement uses TRBV7-9 and TRBJ2-7; D unclear. The CDR3 runs 12 residues. V dropped 2 bases and J dropped 4 bases, with 6 bases sitting between them. From germline, CDR1 is SEHNR and CDR2 FQNEAQ (reference sequence). CDR3 DNA sequence: TGTGCCAGCAGCTTAACCATGTACGAGCAGTACTTC. This sequence encodes CASSLTMYEQYF.

This clonotype has at least ten counts. The chain joins TRBV19 to TRBJ1-5; D not certain. The CDR3 consists of 13 residues. Germline assignment: CDR1 LNHDA and CDR2 SQIVND (reference sequence). Trimming shortened V by 9 bases and J by 9 bases, and 18 bases separated the two germline ends. The chain's CDR3 is CASSDHRSGPQHF. CDR3 bases: TGTGCCAGCTCGGATCACCGGTCCGGGCCCCAGCATTTT.

In its sample, this clonotype was seen a few times. The chain combines TRBV5-1 with TRBJ2-1; 10 nucleotides line up with TRBD2. V was clipped by 4 bases and J by 3 bases; unmatched bases: 4. The CDR3 consists of 15 residues. The germline V gene has CDR1 SGHRS and CDR2 YFSETQ. The CDR3: CASSPSGSLYNEQFF. The CDR3, as DNA: TGCGCCAGCAGCCCTAGCGGGAGTCTCTACAATGAGCAGTTCTTC.

CDR3 sequence (DNA): TGTGCCAGCAGTGAGAGTTTGTTCACTGAAGCTTTCTTT. Translated, it gives CASSESLFTEAFF. This chain uses TRBV6-4 with TRBJ1-1; D ambiguous. The CDR3 runs 13 residues. Germline CDR1 is MRHNA and CDR2 is SNTAGT. V dropped 3 bases and J dropped 4 bases, with 9 bases sitting between them.

This chain uses TRBV15 with TRBJ1-2; no clear D gene. Germline CDR1 LNHNV, CDR2 YYDKDF (reference sequence). The CDR3 sequence is 13 residues long. V shed 0 bases and J shed 5 bases, with 7 bases lying between them. CDR3 sequence (DNA): TGTGCCACCAGCAGAGATGGGCGGTATGGCTACACCTTC. Amino acid sequence: CATSRDGRYGYTF.

V is TRBV15 and J is TRBJ1-1, with D uncertain. Trimming took off 0 bases at V and 10 bases at J, with 12 bases between the two ends. Germline-derived CDR1 and CDR2 are LNHNV and YYDKDF (reference sequence). The CDR3 is made up of 13 amino acids. This CDR3 is CATSREDSKGAFF. The CDR3 DNA sequence: TGTGCCACCAGCAGAGAGGACTCTAAGGGAGCTTTCTTT. The whole variable domain, filled in from reference TRBV15 and TRBJ1-1, reads DAMVIQNPRYQVTQFGKPVTLSCSQTLNHNVMYWYQQKSSQAPKLLFHYYDKDFNNEADTPDNFQSRRPNTSFCFLDIRSPGLGDTAMYLCATSREDSKGAFFGQGTRLTVV.

This clonotype was counted a few times. The chain uses TRBV15 and TRBJ2-1, with TRBD2 matching over 8 bases. Unmatched junction bases numbered 8, after V lost 1 base and J lost 9 bases. Germline V gene data show CDR1 as LNHNV and CDR2 as YYDKDF (reference sequence). There are 15 residues in the CDR3. The chain's CDR3 is CATSRGLREESEQFF. In nucleotides, the CDR3 is TGTGCCACCAGCAGAGGTTTGCGGGAGGAGAGTGAGCAGTTCTTC. The whole variable domain, remainder taken from reference TRBV15 and TRBJ2-1, is DAMVIQNPRYQVTQFGKPVTLSCSQTLNHNVMYWYQQKSSQAPKLLFHYYDKDFNNEADTPDNFQSRRPNTSFCFLDIRSPGLGDTAMYLCATSRGLREESEQFFGPGTRLTVL.